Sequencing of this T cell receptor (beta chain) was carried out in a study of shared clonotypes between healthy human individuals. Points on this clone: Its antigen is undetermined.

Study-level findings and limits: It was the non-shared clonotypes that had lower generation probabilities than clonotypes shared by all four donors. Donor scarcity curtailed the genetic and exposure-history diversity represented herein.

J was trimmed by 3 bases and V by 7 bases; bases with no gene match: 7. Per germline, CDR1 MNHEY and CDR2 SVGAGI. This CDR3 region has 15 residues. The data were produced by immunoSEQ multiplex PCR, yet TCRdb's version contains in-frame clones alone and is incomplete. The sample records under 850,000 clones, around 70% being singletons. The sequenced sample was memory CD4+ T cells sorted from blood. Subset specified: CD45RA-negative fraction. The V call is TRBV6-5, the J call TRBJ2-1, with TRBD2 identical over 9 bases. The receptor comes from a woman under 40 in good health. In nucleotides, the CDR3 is TGTGCCAGCACTAGAGGGACTAGCCTCTACAATGAGCAGTTCTTC. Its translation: CASTRGTSLYNEQFF.